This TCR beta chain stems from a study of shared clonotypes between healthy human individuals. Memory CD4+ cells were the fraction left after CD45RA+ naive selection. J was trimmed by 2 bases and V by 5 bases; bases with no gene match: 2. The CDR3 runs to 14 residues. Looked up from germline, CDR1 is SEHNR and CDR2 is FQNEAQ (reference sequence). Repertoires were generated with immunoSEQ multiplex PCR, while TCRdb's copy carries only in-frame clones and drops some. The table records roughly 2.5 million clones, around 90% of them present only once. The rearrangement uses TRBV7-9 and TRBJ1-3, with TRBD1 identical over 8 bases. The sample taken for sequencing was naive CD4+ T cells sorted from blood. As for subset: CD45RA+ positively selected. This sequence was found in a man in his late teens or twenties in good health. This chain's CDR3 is CASSATGAGNTIYF. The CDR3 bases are TGTGCCAGCAGCGCGACAGGGGCTGGAAACACCATATATTTT.